This record looks at one T cell receptor beta chain sequence and its context. Its antigen remains unknown. The data were obtained in a study of OX40 agonist ivuxolimab in advanced cancers. Study-level results: At 0.1 to 3.0 mg/kg and by week 6, CD4+ and CD8+ T cells in the blood had expanded clonally. On average, a greater number of expanded clones characterised CD8+ T cells relative to CD4+.

The data were produced by immunoSEQ multiplex PCR, yet TCRdb's version contains in-frame clones alone and is incomplete. The repertoire holds tens of thousands of clones, with 89% as singletons. Losses at the gene ends were 5 bases for V and 4 bases for J; bases not matched to a gene: 5. Germline CDR1 is MNHEY and CDR2 is SVGAGI. The CDR3 totals 14 residues. Specimen: CD4+ or CD8+ T cells sorted from blood, collected in a trial of the OX40 agonist ivuxolimab. The chain combines TRBV6-5 with TRBJ1-3; 7 bases line up with TRBD1. This clonotype originated in an adult with an advanced solid tumor such as melanoma, head and neck, liver or kidney cancer. CDR3 DNA sequence: TGTGCCAGCAGTAGGGACAGCGACGGAAACACCATATATTTT. Translation gives CASSRDSDGNTIYF.